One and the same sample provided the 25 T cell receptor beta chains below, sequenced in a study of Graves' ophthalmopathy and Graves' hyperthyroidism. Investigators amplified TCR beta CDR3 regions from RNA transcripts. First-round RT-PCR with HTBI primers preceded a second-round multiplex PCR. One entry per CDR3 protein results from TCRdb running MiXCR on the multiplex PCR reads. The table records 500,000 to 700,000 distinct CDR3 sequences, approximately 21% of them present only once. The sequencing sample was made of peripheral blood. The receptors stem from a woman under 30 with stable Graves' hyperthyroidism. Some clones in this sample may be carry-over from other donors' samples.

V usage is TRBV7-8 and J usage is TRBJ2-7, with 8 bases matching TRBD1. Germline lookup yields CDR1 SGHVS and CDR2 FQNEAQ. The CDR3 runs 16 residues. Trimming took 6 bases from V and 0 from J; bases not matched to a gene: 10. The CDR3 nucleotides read TGTGCCAGCAGTTCCCTCGGACAGGGAATCTCCTACGAGCAGTACTTC. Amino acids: CASSSLGQGISYEQYF.

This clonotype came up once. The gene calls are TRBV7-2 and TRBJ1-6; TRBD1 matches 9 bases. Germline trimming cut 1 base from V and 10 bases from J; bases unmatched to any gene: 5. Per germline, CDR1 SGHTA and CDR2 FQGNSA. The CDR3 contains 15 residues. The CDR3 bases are TGTGCCAGCAGCTTAGGAGGGACAGGGTTATCACCCCTCCACTTT. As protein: CASSLGGTGLSPLHF.

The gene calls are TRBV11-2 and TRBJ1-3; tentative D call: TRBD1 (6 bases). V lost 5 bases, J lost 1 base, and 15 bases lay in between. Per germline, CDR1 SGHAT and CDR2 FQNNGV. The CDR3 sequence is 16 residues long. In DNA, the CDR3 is TGTGCCAGCAGCCGCAACGTACAGGGATCTGGAAACACCATATATTTT. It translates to CASSRNVQGSGNTIYF.

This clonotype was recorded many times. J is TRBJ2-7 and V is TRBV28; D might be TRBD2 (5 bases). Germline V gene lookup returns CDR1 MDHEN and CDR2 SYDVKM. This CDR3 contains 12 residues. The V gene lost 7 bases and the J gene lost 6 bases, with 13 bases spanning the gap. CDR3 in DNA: TGTGCCAGCAATCGGAGAGAGGGCGAGCAGTACTTC. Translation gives CASNRREGEQYF.

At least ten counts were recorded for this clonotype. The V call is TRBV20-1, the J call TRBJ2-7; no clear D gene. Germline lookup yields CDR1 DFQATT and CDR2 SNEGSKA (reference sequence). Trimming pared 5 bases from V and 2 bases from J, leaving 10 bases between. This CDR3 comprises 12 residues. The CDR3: CSAETETYEQYF. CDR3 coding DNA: TGCAGTGCTGAGACTGAGACCTACGAGCAGTACTTC.

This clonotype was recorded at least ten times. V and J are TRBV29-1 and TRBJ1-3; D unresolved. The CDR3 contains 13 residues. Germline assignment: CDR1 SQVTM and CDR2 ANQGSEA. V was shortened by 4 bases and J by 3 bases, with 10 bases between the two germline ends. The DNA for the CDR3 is TGCAGCGTTGCCGGACTGTTTGGAAACACCATATATTTT. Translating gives CSVAGLFGNTIYF.

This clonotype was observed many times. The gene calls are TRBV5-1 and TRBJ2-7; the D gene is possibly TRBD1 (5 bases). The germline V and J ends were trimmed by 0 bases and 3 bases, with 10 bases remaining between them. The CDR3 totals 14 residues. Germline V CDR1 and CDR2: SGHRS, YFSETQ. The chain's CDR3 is CASSLESGNYEQYF. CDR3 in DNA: TGCGCCAGCAGCTTGGAATCAGGGAACTACGAGCAGTACTTC.

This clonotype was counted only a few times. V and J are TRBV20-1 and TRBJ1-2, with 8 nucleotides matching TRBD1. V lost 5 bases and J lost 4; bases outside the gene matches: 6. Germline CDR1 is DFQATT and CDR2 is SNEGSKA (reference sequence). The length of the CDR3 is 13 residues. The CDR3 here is CSAWTGIAYGYTF. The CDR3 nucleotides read TGCAGTGCTTGGACAGGGATTGCCTATGGCTACACCTTC.

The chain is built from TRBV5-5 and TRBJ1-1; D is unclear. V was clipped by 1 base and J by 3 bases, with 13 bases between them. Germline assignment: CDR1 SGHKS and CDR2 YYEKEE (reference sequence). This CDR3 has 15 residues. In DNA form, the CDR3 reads TGTGCCAGCAGCTTGTTTGTGCATGGGGACACTGAAGCTTTCTTT. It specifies CASSLFVHGDTEAFF.

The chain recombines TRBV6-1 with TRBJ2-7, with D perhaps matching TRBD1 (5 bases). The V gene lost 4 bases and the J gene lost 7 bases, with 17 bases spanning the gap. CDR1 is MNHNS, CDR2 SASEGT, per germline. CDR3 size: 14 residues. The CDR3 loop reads CASSGQITIREQYF. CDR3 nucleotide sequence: TGTGCCAGCAGTGGACAGATTACCATTCGGGAGCAGTACTTC.

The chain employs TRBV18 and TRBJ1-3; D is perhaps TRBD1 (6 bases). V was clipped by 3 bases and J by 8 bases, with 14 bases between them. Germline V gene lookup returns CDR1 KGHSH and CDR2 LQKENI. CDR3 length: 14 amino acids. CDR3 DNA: TGTGCCAGCTCACCCTCCAGCAGGGGTGACACCATATATTTT. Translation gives CASSPSSRGDTIYF.

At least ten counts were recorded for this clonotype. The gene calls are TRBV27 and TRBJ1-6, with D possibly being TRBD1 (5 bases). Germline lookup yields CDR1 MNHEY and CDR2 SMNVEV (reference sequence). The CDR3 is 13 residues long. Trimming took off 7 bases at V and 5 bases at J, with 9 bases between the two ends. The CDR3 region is CASTGRNNSPLHF. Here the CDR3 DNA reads TGTGCCAGCACGGGACGTAATAATTCACCCCTCCACTTT.

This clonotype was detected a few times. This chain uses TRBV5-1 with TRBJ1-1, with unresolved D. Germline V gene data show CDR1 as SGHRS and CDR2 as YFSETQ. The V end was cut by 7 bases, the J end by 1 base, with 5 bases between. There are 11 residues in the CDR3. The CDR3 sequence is CASPGNTEAFF. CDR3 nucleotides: TGCGCCAGCCCTGGGAACACTGAAGCTTTCTTT.

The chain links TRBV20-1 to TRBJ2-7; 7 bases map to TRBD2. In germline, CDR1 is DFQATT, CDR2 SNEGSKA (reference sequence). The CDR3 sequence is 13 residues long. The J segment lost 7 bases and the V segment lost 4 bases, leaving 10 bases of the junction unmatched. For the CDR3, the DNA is TGCAGTGCTAAAGCGGGGCCTCCCGCGGAGCAGTACTTC. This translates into CSAKAGPPAEQYF.

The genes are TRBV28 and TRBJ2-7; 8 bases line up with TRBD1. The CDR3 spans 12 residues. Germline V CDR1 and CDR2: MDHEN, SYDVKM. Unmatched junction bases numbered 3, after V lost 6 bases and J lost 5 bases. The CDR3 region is CASRPDRDEQYF. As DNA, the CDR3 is TGTGCCAGCAGACCGGACAGGGACGAGCAGTACTTC.

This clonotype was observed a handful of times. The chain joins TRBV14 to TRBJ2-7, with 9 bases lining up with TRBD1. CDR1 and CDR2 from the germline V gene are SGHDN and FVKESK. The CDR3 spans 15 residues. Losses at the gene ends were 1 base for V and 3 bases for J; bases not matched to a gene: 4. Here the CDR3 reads CASSQAGQGYYEQYF. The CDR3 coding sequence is TGTGCCAGCAGCCAAGCGGGACAGGGTTACTACGAGCAGTACTTC.

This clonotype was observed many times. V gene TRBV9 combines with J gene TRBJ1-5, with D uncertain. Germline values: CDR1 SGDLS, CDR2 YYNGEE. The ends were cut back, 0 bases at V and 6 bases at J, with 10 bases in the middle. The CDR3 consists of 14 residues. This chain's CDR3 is CASSVEAGVQPQHF. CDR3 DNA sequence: TGTGCCAGCAGCGTAGAGGCAGGCGTTCAGCCCCAGCATTTT. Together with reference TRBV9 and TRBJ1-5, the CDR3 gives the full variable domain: DSGVTQTPKHLITATGQRVTLRCSPRSGDLSVYWYQQSLDQGLQFLIQYYNGEERAKGNILERFSAQQFPDLHSELNLSSLELGDSALYFCASSVEAGVQPQHFGDGTRLSIL.

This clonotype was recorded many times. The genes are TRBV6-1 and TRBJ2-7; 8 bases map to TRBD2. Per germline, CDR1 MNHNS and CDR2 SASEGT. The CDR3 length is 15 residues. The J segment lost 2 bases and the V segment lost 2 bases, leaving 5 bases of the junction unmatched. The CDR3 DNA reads TGTGCCAGCAGTGAAATTTTGGGACTAGCCTACGAGCAGTACTTC. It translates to CASSEILGLAYEQYF.

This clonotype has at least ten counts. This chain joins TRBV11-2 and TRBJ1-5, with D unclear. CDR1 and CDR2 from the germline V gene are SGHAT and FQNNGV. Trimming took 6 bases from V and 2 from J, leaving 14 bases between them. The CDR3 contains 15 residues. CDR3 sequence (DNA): TGTGCCAGCAGTCCCTCCTGGGAGGGCAATCAGCCCCAGCATTTT. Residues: CASSPSWEGNQPQHF.

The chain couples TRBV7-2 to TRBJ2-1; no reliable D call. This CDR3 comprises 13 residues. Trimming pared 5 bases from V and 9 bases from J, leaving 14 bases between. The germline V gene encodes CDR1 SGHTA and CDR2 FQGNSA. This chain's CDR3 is CASSEVRASEQFF. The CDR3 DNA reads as TGTGCCAGCAGCGAAGTCCGAGCGTCTGAGCAGTTCTTC.

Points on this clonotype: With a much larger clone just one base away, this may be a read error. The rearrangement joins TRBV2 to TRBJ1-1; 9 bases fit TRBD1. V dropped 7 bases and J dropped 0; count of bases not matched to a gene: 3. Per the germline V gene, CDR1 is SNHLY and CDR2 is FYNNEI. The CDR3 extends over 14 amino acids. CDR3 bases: TGTGCCAGCACCCGGGACAGGGTGAACACTGAAGCTTTCTTT. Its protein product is CASTRDRVNTEAFF. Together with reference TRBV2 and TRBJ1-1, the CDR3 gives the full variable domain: EPEVTQTPSHQVTQMGQEVILRCVPISNHLYFYWYRQILGQKVEFLVSFYNNEISEKSEIFDDQFSVERPDGSNFTLKIRSTKLEDSAMYFCASTRDRVNTEAFFGQGTRLTVV.

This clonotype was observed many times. CDR3 nucleotide sequence: TGTGCCAGCAGTGAAATCCGGGATTCAGAGACCCAGTACTTC. Amino acids: CASSEIRDSETQYF. The rearrangement joins TRBV25-1 to TRBJ2-5; a possible D gene is TRBD2 (5 bases). The V gene lost 2 bases and the J gene lost 4 bases, with 11 bases spanning the gap. The length of the CDR3 is 14 residues. Germline CDR1 MGHDK, CDR2 SYGVNS.

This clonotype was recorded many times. This CDR3 reads CAWKSGGGYTF. The CDR3 DNA follows: TGTGCCTGGAAATCGGGGGGAGGCTACACCTTC. The V and J genes are TRBV30 and TRBJ1-2; D is possibly TRBD1 (5 bases). Trimming pared 4 bases from V and 8 bases from J, leaving 11 bases between. CDR1 and CDR2 from the germline V gene are GTSNPN and SVGIG (reference sequence). The CDR3 covers 11 residues.

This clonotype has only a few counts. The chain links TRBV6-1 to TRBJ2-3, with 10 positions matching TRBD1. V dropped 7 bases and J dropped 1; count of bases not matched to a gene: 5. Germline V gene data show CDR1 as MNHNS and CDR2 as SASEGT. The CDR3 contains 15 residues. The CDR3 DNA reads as TGTGCCAGCACCAGGGACAGGGGTGGCACAGATACGCAGTATTTT. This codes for CASTRDRGGTDTQYF.

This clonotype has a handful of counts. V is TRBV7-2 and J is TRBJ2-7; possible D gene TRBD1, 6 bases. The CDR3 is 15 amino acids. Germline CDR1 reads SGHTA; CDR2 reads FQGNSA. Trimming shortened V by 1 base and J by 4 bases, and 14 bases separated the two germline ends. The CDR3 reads CASSLVAGDIYEQYF. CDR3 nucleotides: TGTGCCAGCAGCTTAGTGGCAGGGGATATTTACGAGCAGTACTTC.